Listed below are T cell receptor beta chains from one sample, sequenced in a study of CD8 T cells in ankylosing spondylitis. Using its own MiXCR run on the 5' RACE reads, TCRdb lists one record per CDR3 protein. The sample includes about 440,000 distinct CDR3 sequences, about 15% of them seen just once. The sequenced sample consisted of blood, either unsorted or a sorted T cell fraction (not recorded which). These receptors originate from a male donor with ankylosing spondylitis. Each CDR3 is given with its conserved first and last residue. D genes are given only for firm matches. Clone sizes are given selectively: once, few, many, or a class where the clone is expanded.

J,V,size,D,DNA,CDR3
TRBJ2-1,TRBV10-2,.,TRBD2,TGCGCCAGCAGTGAAACGACTAGCGGGGGGGCCTTGCAGTTCTTC,CASSETTSGGALQFF
TRBJ2-5,TRBV10-3,few,.,TGTGCCATCAGTGAGTCGACGATGGGACATAAAGAGACCCAGTACTTC,CAISESTMGHKETQYF
TRBJ1-5,TRBV21-1,few,.,TGTGCCAGCAGCCAAAGCCAAAGTGGTGGGTACAGGGGGCGCCAGCCCCAGCATTTT,CASSQSQSGGYRGRQPQHF
TRBJ1-6,TRBV6-5,few,.,TGTGCCAGCAGTTACAAAGCCAGGCCGAGCTCCTATAATTCACCCCTCCACTTT,CASSYKARPSSYNSPLHF
TRBJ2-7,TRBV13,.,TRBD1,TGTGCCAGCAGCCCAGGGGGCGTCTCCTACGAGCAGTACTTC,CASSPGGVSYEQYF
TRBJ1-2,TRBV28,.,TRBD1,TGTGCCAGCAGTTCCTTGGGTCCAGGGGGCAAGGCTGGCTACACCTTC,CASSSLGPGGKAGYTF
TRBJ1-5,TRBV6-2/TRBV6-3,few,.,TGTGCCGCCAGGTCTTGGGGAACCAATCAGCCCCAGCATTTT,CAARSWGTNQPQHF
TRBJ2-3,TRBV6-5,few,TRBD2,TGTGCCAGCAGTTACGGACTAGCGGGGGGCGCCAGCACAGATACGCAGTATTTT,CASSYGLAGGASTDTQYF
TRBJ2-1,TRBV6-5,.,TRBD2,TGTGCCAGCAGTTACTCTACGGGAGGATGGTTCTTC,CASSYSTGGWFF
TRBJ2-3,TRBV5-1,.,.,TGCGCCAGCAGCTTGGCGGGCGTGCCTGGTGCAGATACGCAGTATTTT,CASSLAGVPGADTQYF